What follows are 29 T cell receptor beta chains derived from one specimen sequenced in a study of blood T cell repertoires in COVID-19. Using immunoSEQ multiplex PCR, the repertoire was profiled, and TCRdb retains in-frame clones only, with some absent. The table shows hundreds of thousands of clones, with 89% occurring only once. The sample consisted of peripheral blood. The receptors here all came from a woman aged 25 to 45 with COVID-19, enrolled during active disease.

The chain carries TRBV19 and TRBJ1-2; 9 positions match TRBD1. The CDR3 extends over 16 amino acids. V shed 7 bases, J shed 5 bases, and the junction held 14 bases outside the gene matches. CDR1 is LNHDA, CDR2 SQIVND, per germline (reference sequence). The CDR3 protein is CASNPSGTGIWYGYTF. The CDR3 coding sequence is TGTGCCAGTAACCCATCCGGGACAGGGATTTGGTATGGCTACACCTTC.

Details on this clone: Other DNA sequences in this specimen translate into the identical CDR3. This chain links TRBV19 with TRBJ2-7, with TRBD1 matching over 9 bases. This CDR3 comprises 13 residues. Germline V CDR1 and CDR2: LNHDA, SQIVND (reference sequence). The ends lost 6 bases at V and 1 base at J; junction bases unmatched: 1. The chain's CDR3 is CASSGQGSYEQYF. CDR3 DNA sequence: TGTGCCAGTAGCGGACAGGGGTCCTACGAGCAGTACTTC. The complete variable domain, with remaining parts taken from reference TRBV19 and TRBJ2-7, reads DGGITQSPKYLFRKEGQNVTLSCEQNLNHDAMYWYRQDPGQGLRLIYYSQIVNDFQKGDIAEGYSVSREKKESFPLTVTSAQKNPTAFYLCASSGQGSYEQYFGPGTRLTVT.

This rearrangement joins TRBV5-1 to TRBJ2-7; a weak D match, TRBD2 (6 bases). The germline V and J ends were trimmed by 0 bases and 5 bases, with 15 bases remaining between them. Germline V gene data show CDR1 as SGHRS and CDR2 as YFSETQ. The CDR3 runs 15 residues. The CDR3 region is CASSLEGGVDNEQYF. CDR3 in DNA: TGCGCCAGCAGCTTGGAAGGCGGGGTAGACAACGAGCAGTACTTC.

This CDR3 is CASSSPGGAATYEQYF. CDR3 bases: TGTGCCAGCAGCTCTCCTGGGGGGGCTGCGACCTACGAGCAGTACTTC. V is TRBV5-6 and J is TRBJ2-7; tentative D call: TRBD2 (7 bases). The CDR3 contains 16 residues. Trimming removed 3 bases from V and 2 bases from J, with 18 bases in between. Per germline, CDR1 SGHDT and CDR2 YYEEEE.

V usage is TRBV4-1 and J usage is TRBJ1-2; D is possibly TRBD1 (5 bases). The V end lost 3 bases, the J end lost 8 bases, and 16 bases lay between the germline ends. This CDR3 has 14 residues. The germline gives CDR1 MGHRA, CDR2 YSYEKL. The CDR3 sequence: CASSQSRGDRGYTF. The CDR3 nucleotides read TGCGCCAGCAGCCAGAGTAGGGGCGATCGGGGCTACACCTTC.

V and J are TRBV7-6 and TRBJ1-5; D is undetermined. This CDR3 comprises 13 residues. The V gene's germline CDR1 is SGHVS and CDR2 FNYEAQ. The V gene lost 4 bases and the J gene lost 5 bases, with 9 bases spanning the gap. The DNA for the CDR3 is TGTGCCAGCAGCTCCGCCCCAGATCAGCCCCAGCATTTT. It translates to CASSSAPDQPQHF.

V usage is TRBV2 and J usage is TRBJ2-7, with D possibly TRBD1 on 6 matching bases. The CDR3 is made up of 14 amino acids. Trimming pared 7 bases from V and 3 bases from J, leaving 16 bases between. Germline-derived CDR1 and CDR2 are SNHLY and FYNNEI. The CDR3 DNA reads TGTGCCAGCACGGCGGACAGAGGCCTCTACGAGCAGTACTTC. Residues: CASTADRGLYEQYF.

This clone was seen just once. The V gene is TRBV18, the J gene TRBJ2-5; 9 bases line up with TRBD2. Per germline, CDR1 KGHSH and CDR2 LQKENI. This CDR3 spans 23 amino acids. The V gene end was trimmed by 4 bases and the J gene end by 2 bases; junction bases not matched to a gene: 29. The chain's CDR3 is CASSHRSFTSFLAGATPQETQYF. DNA of the CDR3: TGTGCCAGCTCACACCGGTCGTTTACCTCGTTCTTAGCGGGGGCCACACCGCAAGAGACCCAGTACTTC.

The chain is built from TRBV15 and TRBJ2-7; D perhaps matches TRBD2 (6 bases). Germline CDR1 reads LNHNV; CDR2 reads YYDKDF (reference sequence). Trimming shortened V by 0 bases and J by 3 bases, and 18 bases separated the two germline ends. CDR3 length equals 17 residues. CDR3 protein: CATSRDSAIAENYEQYV. In DNA, the CDR3 is TGTGCCACCAGCAGAGATAGTGCGATAGCGGAGAACTACGAGCAGTACGTC.

CDR3 nucleotide sequence: TGTGCCAGCAGTTACGGCGGGGGGGCCAGTGACGATACGCAGTATTTT. Its protein is CASSYGGGASDDTQYF. The chain carries TRBV6-2 or TRBV6-3 and TRBJ2-3; 9 bases are shared with TRBD2. The CDR3 runs to 16 residues. Germline trimming cut 2 bases from V and 6 bases from J; bases unmatched to any gene: 9. Germline CDR1 is MNHEY and CDR2 is SVGEGT.

The chain is built from TRBV6-5 and TRBJ2-7, with a tentative D call TRBD1 (5 bases). This CDR3 is built from 14 residues. Per germline, CDR1 MNHEY and CDR2 SVGAGI. The V gene lost 2 bases and the J gene lost 6 bases, with 14 bases spanning the gap. CDR3 nucleotide sequence: TGTGCCAGCAGTTACGCCAGGGTTCGGGCCGAGCAGTACGTC. Protein sequence: CASSYARVRAEQYV.

The CDR3 sequence: CASSLPAGDSYEQYF. DNA for the CDR3: TGTGCCAGCAGCCTACCAGCGGGTGACTCCTACGAGCAGTACTTC. The chain uses TRBV4-2 and TRBJ2-7, with D perhaps TRBD2 (6 bases). The CDR3 loop spans 15 amino acids. Trimming pared 4 bases from V and 0 bases from J, leaving 13 bases between. Germline CDR1 LGHNA, CDR2 YNFKEQ.

The V and J genes are TRBV7-2 and TRBJ2-1; tentatively, D is TRBD2 (7 bases). V was trimmed by 0 bases and J by 4 bases, leaving 13 bases between them. The CDR3 is 16 residues long. Germline V gives CDR1 SGHTA, CDR2 FQGNSA. CDR3 nucleotides: TGTGCCAGCAGCTTAGCTAGGAGGGGGGGGTACAATGAGCAGTTCTTC. As protein: CASSLARRGGYNEQFF.

The CDR3 sequence: CASSPTGERYGYTF. The DNA for the CDR3 is TGTGCCAGCAGTCCGACAGGGGAGCGGTATGGCTACACCTTC. The rearrangement joins TRBV6-1 to TRBJ1-2; TRBD1 matches 8 bases. CDR1 and CDR2 from the germline V gene are MNHNS and SASEGT. The CDR3 runs to 14 residues. J was trimmed by 5 bases and V by 5 bases; bases with no gene match: 7.

The rearrangement links TRBV6-2 or TRBV6-3 to TRBJ2-5, with D possibly being TRBD2 (5 bases). V lost 2 bases and J lost 4, with 14 bases in between. Germline V gives CDR1 MNHEY, CDR2 SVGEGT. The CDR3 has 15 amino acids. Here the CDR3 DNA reads TGTGCCAGCAGTTACCCCGGTGGACGGGGAGAGACCCAGTACTTC. Residues: CASSYPGGRGETQYF.

This chain joins TRBV29-1 and TRBJ2-5, with 7 bases lining up with TRBD1. Germline values: CDR1 SQVTM, CDR2 ANQGSEA. V was clipped by 6 bases and J by 5 bases; unmatched bases: 15. The CDR3 spans 15 residues. CDR3 in amino acids: CSVESGTVSPETQYF. DNA for the CDR3: TGCAGCGTGGAGTCCGGGACAGTCTCGCCGGAGACCCAGTACTTC.

The rearrangement joins TRBV4-3 to TRBJ2-1, with D possibly matching TRBD2 (5 bases). The V gene lost 2 bases and the J gene lost 1 base, with 18 bases spanning the gap. Germline lookup yields CDR1 LGHNA and CDR2 YSLEER. The CDR3 is 18 residues long. The CDR3 region is CASSQSVGSTSSYNEQFF. In DNA, the CDR3 is TGCGCCAGCAGCCAATCCGTGGGGAGCACCTCATCCTACAATGAGCAGTTCTTC.

This chain uses TRBV3-1 (or the pseudogene TRBV3-2) with TRBJ2-5; TRBD2 matches at 8 bases. V was clipped by 4 bases and J by 3 bases; unmatched bases: 7. CDR3 length: 15 residues. CDR1 and CDR2 from the germline V gene are LGHDT and YNNKEL (reference sequence). The CDR3 reads CASSLLAAGEETQYF. The DNA for the CDR3 is TGTGCCAGCAGCCTACTAGCGGCGGGAGAAGAGACCCAGTACTTC.

This clone was seen once. The gene calls are TRBV10-3 and TRBJ1-5; D not certain. Germline V CDR1 and CDR2: ENHRY, SYGVKD. With 3 bases removed from V and 0 bases from J, the gap between germline ends came to 3 bases. The CDR3 spans 13 residues. The CDR3 protein is CAISDYSNQPQHF. The DNA for the CDR3 is TGTGCCATCAGTGATTATAGCAATCAGCCCCAGCATTTT.

The chain uses TRBV4-1 and TRBJ1-1; maybe TRBD1 (5 bases). In germline, CDR1 is MGHRA, CDR2 YSYEKL. Trimming pared 1 base from V and 10 bases from J, leaving 13 bases between. The CDR3 runs 13 residues. The CDR3 sequence is CASSQGDWVGAFF. The CDR3 region has the DNA TGCGCCAGCAGCCAAGGGGACTGGGTGGGAGCTTTCTTT.

This chain connects TRBV11-2 to TRBJ2-3, with D possibly being TRBD2 (5 bases). The CDR3 spans 17 residues. Germline-derived CDR1 and CDR2 are SGHAT and FQNNGV. Trimming took 2 bases from V and 2 from J, leaving 17 bases between them. The CDR3, as DNA: TGTGCCAGCAGCTTATGGGGAGCCCGCGAAGCCACAGATACGCAGTATTTT. Amino acid sequence: CASSLWGAREATDTQYF.

The chain uses TRBV19 and TRBJ1-2, with a possible D match to TRBD1 (5 bases). The CDR3 is 17 amino acids. The V gene lost 4 bases and the J gene lost 2 bases, with 20 bases spanning the gap. Germline V CDR1 and CDR2: LNHDA, SQIVND (reference sequence). The CDR3 nucleotides are TGTGCCAGTAGTACCGGGTCGGAGGGGCGGTCAAACTATGGCTACACCTTC. Its protein product is CASSTGSEGRSNYGYTF.

V and J are TRBV24-1 and TRBJ2-1; the match to TRBD2 covers 7 bases. Germline V CDR1 and CDR2: KGHDR, SFDVKD. The CDR3 runs 13 residues. V lost 7 bases and J lost 7; bases outside the gene matches: 6. CDR3 in amino acids: CATRTSSRNEQFF. CDR3 DNA: TGTGCCACCAGGACTAGCAGTCGAAATGAGCAGTTCTTC.

This clone was observed once. The CDR3 is CASSPFRQGAYNEQFF. CDR3 DNA sequence: TGCGCCAGCAGTCCGTTTCGACAGGGGGCTTACAATGAGCAGTTCTTC. The chain couples TRBV10-1 to TRBJ2-1, with 10 bases fitting TRBD1. The germline V gene has CDR1 WNHNN and CDR2 SYGVQD (reference sequence). Trimming at V came to 5 bases and at J to 4 bases, leaving 8 bases not matched to a gene. The CDR3 totals 16 residues.

The V gene is TRBV3-1 (or the pseudogene TRBV3-2), the J gene TRBJ2-3; 8 bases match TRBD2. Trimming removed 5 bases from V and 2 bases from J; junction bases left unmatched: 9. The length of the CDR3 is 16 residues. Germline CDR1 and CDR2: LGHDT and YNNKEL (reference sequence). The chain's CDR3 is CASSGRIAGYTDTQYF. The CDR3, as DNA: TGTGCCAGCAGCGGACGCATAGCGGGGTACACAGATACGCAGTATTTT.

A few counts support this clone. The chain couples TRBV3-1 (or the pseudogene TRBV3-2) to TRBJ2-2; weak D call: TRBD2 (5 bases). Germline V lookup: CDR1 LGHDT, CDR2 YNNKEL (reference sequence). Trimming left V 0 bases short and J 10 bases short, with 21 bases between. This CDR3 comprises 17 residues. The CDR3 sequence is CASSQDLKATLREELFF. In nucleotides, the CDR3 is TGTGCCAGCAGCCAAGATCTCAAAGCGACACTCCGGGAGGAGCTGTTTTTT.

This clone was recorded once. The chain recombines TRBV24-1 with TRBJ2-3; TRBD2 matches at 8 bases. The germline gives CDR1 KGHDR, CDR2 SFDVKD. The junction had 0 bases not matched to a gene; V was cut back by 8 bases and J by 0 bases. The CDR3 extends over 13 amino acids. This CDR3 reads CATTSGSTDTQYF. CDR3 nucleotides: TGTGCCACCACTAGCGGGAGCACAGATACGCAGTATTTT.

This clone was detected only once. The V and J genes are TRBV11-3 and TRBJ2-1; TRBD2 aligns across 9 bases. Trimming removed 5 bases from V and 10 bases from J; junction bases left unmatched: 15. The CDR3 totals 16 residues. The germline V gene has CDR1 SGHNT and CDR2 YENEEA. The CDR3 protein is CASSALSGGGAGEQFF. The CDR3, as DNA: TGTGCCAGCAGCGCTCTCTCTGGCGGGGGGGCTGGCGAGCAGTTCTTC.

This clone has only a few counts. The chain links TRBV7-9 to TRBJ1-1, with D tentatively TRBD1 (5 bases). The CDR3 has 16 amino acids. CDR1 is SEHNR and CDR2 is FQNEAQ in the germline V gene (reference sequence). Trimming removed 5 bases from V and 3 bases from J, with 19 bases in between. The chain's CDR3 is CASSPRGRSRDTEAFF. For the CDR3, the DNA is TGTGCCAGCAGCCCCCGAGGCCGCTCCAGGGACACTGAAGCTTTCTTT.